The present T cell receptor (beta chain) was sequenced within a study of graft-versus-host responses after intestinal transplantation (dated by TCRdb to the early 2020s). With regard to the full study: The transplants that recipients received were multivisceral, liver-intestinal, or isolated intestinal. All recipients received anti-thymocyte globulin induction followed by maintenance tacrolimus and steroids for around 3 years. Graft-versus-host and host-versus-graft alloreactive T cell clones were tracked in the graft, circulation and bone marrow after intestinal transplantation using bulk TCR-beta CDR3 sequencing. To identify alloreactive clones, pre-transplant mixed lymphocyte reaction products were sequenced and then compared with unstimulated pre-transplant donor and recipient T cells. The cohort enrolled about 23 intestinal transplant recipients, one of whom was a retransplant, and 3 patients without pretransplant specimens were excluded. A peak of at least 4% donor T cells among recipient peripheral blood mononuclear cells was the definition used for donor T cell macrochimerism. Rather than being sequenced by the commercial service, samples from three later patients were sequenced in-house on an Illumina MiSeq and processed with MiXCR. What the work shows at the level of the full study, not this receptor alone: Conclusions were limited by the relatively low number and heterogeneity of intestinal transplant patients. In patients with donor T cell macrochimerism, the allografts had high GvH to HvG T cell clonal ratios. GvH clones were detected in recipient bone marrow, and some appeared earlier in ileal mucosa or blood, consistent with an intestinal mucosal origin. Early after transplant, peak levels of circulating GvH clones were found to be associated with declines in HvG clones.

The method behind the library was the immunoSEQ multiplex PCR assay. High-throughput TCR-beta CDR3 sequencing of genomic DNA from most patients was performed by Adaptive Biotechnologies. The authors' analysis ran thus. Adaptive's ImmunoSEQ software was the source of the TCR sequencing data for 15 to 20 patients, while a few other patients were processed with MiXCR and VDJtools. Because the origin of CDR3 nucleotide sequences shared between donor and recipient could not be assigned, those sequences were removed. Alloreactive clones required at least 2-fold expansion over unstimulated cells and minimum CFSE-low frequency of 0.002% (template counts) or 0.001% (read counts). A clone was considered mappable if detected in the sequenced pre-transplant spleen, lymph node, or MLR CFSE-low populations of the donor or recipient. Cumulative frequency of alloreactive clones was calculated as a percentage of all sequences weighted by copy number. This is the immuneACCESS table as TCRdb keeps it, with only in-frame sequences that have V and J called. A part of the clones is gone; compared with another copy, unresolved V genes explain less than half, and the rest is unexplained. The DNA was the basis for D and trimming; V, J and clone size are from that table. For this sample the table gives over 10,000 clones, of which 70% to 80% were detected only once. The ten largest clones add up to approximately 4.5% of the sample.

This clone occurred once. Its antigen has not been determined. No much larger clone exists at a distance of one base, and base qualities are not known. Intraepithelial and lamina propria lymphocytes were isolated from graft specimens using dithiothreitol, EDTA incubations and collagenase D digestion. Bulk TCR-beta sequencing was performed on serial intestinal graft biopsy specimens collected as late as 600 days after transplant. Reading from cysteine to phenylalanine, the CDR3 counts 14 amino acids. The read is trimmed to its CDR3 DNA, 42 bases read in frame from base 1. The germline V gene gives CDR1 as MNHEY and CDR2 as SVGAGI. V has 6 bases trimmed and J has 6 bases trimmed; junction bases matching no gene number 10.

The source was ileum tissue, collected 140 to 150 days after intestinal transplantation. The sequence links TRBV6-5 to TRBJ2-7; 8 central nucleotides agree with TRBD2. The clonotype comes from a human patient who received an intestinal transplant, so some T cells may come from the graft donor. The CDR3 region: CASSPSGRGGEQYF. DNA sequence: TGTGCCAGCAGCCCCAGCGGGAGAGGGGGCGAGCAGTACTTC.